A single sample gave rise to the 28 T cell receptor beta chains below, sequenced in a study of post-analysis software for immune sequencing data. Overall study findings and caveats: Four or five TRBV segments, including TRBV5-6, TRBV5-1 and TRBV20-1, were more frequent in patients than controls.

Presence of unique molecular identifiers characterized the TCR beta cDNA libraries. MiXCR, applied by TCRdb to the PCR reads, yields one record per CDR3 protein. The table shows about 820,000 distinct CDR3 sequences, with roughly 58% occurring only once. The antigens these receptors bind are not known. What was sequenced was blood. These receptors came from a girl between 10 and 17 years old with multiple sclerosis.

This rearrangement joins TRBV10-3 to TRBJ2-4; TRBD1 agrees at 8 bases. With 7 bases clipped from V and 6 bases from J, the junction kept 8 bases outside the gene matches. CDR3 length: 14 residues. Germline CDR1 is ENHRY and CDR2 is SYGVKD. The CDR3 coding sequence is TGTGCCATCACGGACAGGGTGGAAGGAAACATTCAGTACTTC. Its protein product is CAITDRVEGNIQYF.

The chain joins TRBV2 to TRBJ2-5; 7 bases match TRBD1. The CDR3 contains 14 residues. Per germline, CDR1 SNHLY and CDR2 FYNNEI. V lost 6 bases and J lost 2; bases outside the gene matches: 6. The CDR3 coding sequence is TGTGCCAGCAGGCCACAGGGGAAGCAAGAGACCCAGTACTTC. Amino acid sequence: CASRPQGKQETQYF.

The rearrangement joins TRBV20-1 to TRBJ2-3; 10 bases line up with TRBD2. Germline loops: CDR1 DFQATT, CDR2 SNEGSKA (reference sequence). Trimming removed 2 bases from V and 6 bases from J; junction bases left unmatched: 5. This CDR3 has 14 amino acids. Here the CDR3 DNA reads TGCAGTGCTAGACTAGCGGGAGTGGTGGATACGCAGTATTTT. Its translation is CSARLAGVVDTQYF.

The table lists this clonotype with a few counts. The chain carries TRBV15 and TRBJ2-3; the D call may be TRBD1 or TRBD2 (5 bases each). The CDR3 loop spans 14 amino acids. Germline values: CDR1 LNHNV, CDR2 YYDKDF (reference sequence). The V gene lost 3 bases and the J gene lost 5 bases, with 12 bases spanning the gap. In nucleotides, the CDR3 is TGTGCCACCAGCAGGTCGAGAGGGGAAGATACGCAGTATTTT. Its protein product is CATSRSRGEDTQYF. The variable domain in full, with the rest retrieved from reference TRBV15 and TRBJ2-3, is DAMVIQNPRYQVTQFGKPVTLSCSQTLNHNVMYWYQQKSSQAPKLLFHYYDKDFNNEADTPDNFQSRRPNTSFCFLDIRSPGLGDTAMYLCATSRSRGEDTQYFGPGTRLTVL.

The rearrangement joins TRBV5-1 to TRBJ2-6; no firm D call. Deletions cut 0 bases from V and 12 bases from J, with 16 bases between. CDR3 length: 15 amino acids. The germline CDR1 and CDR2 sequences are SGHRS and YFSETQ. The chain's CDR3 is CASSLGGAVSSVLTF. The CDR3 nucleotides read TGCGCCAGCAGCTTGGGAGGTGCTGTATCAAGCGTCCTGACTTTC.

The genes are TRBV25-1 and TRBJ2-4, with a tentative D call TRBD2 (7 bases). Near its end, the DNA agrees better with TRBJ2-7, so the J call may be wrong. Per the germline V gene, CDR1 is MGHDK and CDR2 is SYGVNS. CDR3 length: 14 amino acids. CDR3 in DNA: TGTGCCAGCAGCGTGGGGGGGGCCTCCTACGAGCAGTACTTC. It specifies CASSVGGASYEQYF.

This chain connects TRBV27 to TRBJ1-2; 10 bases match TRBD1. The CDR3 runs 14 residues. Germline V lookup: CDR1 MNHEY, CDR2 SMNVEV (reference sequence). J gave up 4 bases and V 5 bases, and 4 bases lay outside the gene matches. The CDR3 nucleotides read TGTGCCAGCAGTGAGGGACAGGGGAGCTATGGCTACACCTTC. Translated: CASSEGQGSYGYTF.

V and J are TRBV7-6 and TRBJ2-5, with TRBD1 matching 8 bases. The end of the DNA aligns better with TRBJ2-7, so the J call may be wrong. Germline CDR1 SGHVS, CDR2 FNYEAQ. The CDR3 is 14 residues long. Written as DNA, the CDR3 is TGTGCCAGCAGCTTTACAGGGGGATTCTACGAGCAGTACTTC. Its translation: CASSFTGGFYEQYF.

The chain uses TRBV5-1 and TRBJ1-3, with TRBD1 identical over 8 bases. The germline V gene has CDR1 SGHRS and CDR2 YFSETQ. With 8 bases clipped from V and 1 base from J, the junction kept 2 bases outside the gene matches. The CDR3 has 13 amino acids. The CDR3 sequence: CASRQGSGNTIYF. The DNA for the CDR3 is TGCGCCAGTCGACAGGGGTCTGGAAACACCATATATTTT.

The chain uses TRBV12-3 or TRBV12-4 and TRBJ2-3, with no clear D. V was clipped by 3 bases and J by 0 bases, with 7 bases between them. The CDR3 sequence is 14 residues long. As DNA, the CDR3 is TGTGCCAGCAGTTTTGACTGGAGCACAGATACGCAGTATTTT. Protein sequence: CASSFDWSTDTQYF.

V gene TRBV7-9 combines with J gene TRBJ2-7; 8 bases line up with TRBD1. The germline V gene encodes CDR1 SEHNR and CDR2 FQNEAQ (reference sequence). The J segment lost 5 bases and the V segment lost 5 bases, leaving 14 bases of the junction unmatched. The CDR3 has 16 residues. The CDR3 DNA is TGTGCCAGCAGCCCGATCGGAGGGCAGGGGGCCAACGAGCAGTACTTC. Protein product: CASSPIGGQGANEQYF.

The rearrangement joins TRBV5-1 to TRBJ1-2, with D perhaps matching TRBD1 (5 bases). The V gene's germline CDR1 is SGHRS and CDR2 YFSETQ. V shed 1 base and J shed 8 bases, with 15 bases lying between them. This CDR3 region has 14 residues. The CDR3: CASSLIRQGGGYTF. The CDR3 DNA reads as TGCGCCAGCAGCTTGATCCGCCAGGGAGGGGGCTACACCTTC.

V and J are TRBV20-1 and TRBJ2-3, with TRBD2 matching over 9 bases. The CDR3 consists of 16 residues. V trimming: 3 bases; J trimming: 3 bases; junction bases outside the gene matches: 10. Germline V gene data show CDR1 as DFQATT and CDR2 as SNEGSKA (reference sequence). CDR3 sequence (DNA): TGCAGTGCTAGGGGGGGGCTAGCGGGGTTTACAGATACGCAGTATTTT. This codes for CSARGGLAGFTDTQYF.

This clonotype was recorded a few times. The CDR3 protein is CASSVVAGTNNEQFF. The DNA for the CDR3 is TGTGCCAGCAGTGTTGTGGCGGGTACCAACAATGAGCAGTTCTTC. V is TRBV2 and J is TRBJ2-1; D perhaps matches TRBD2 (5 bases). The CDR3 runs to 15 residues. Germline assignment: CDR1 SNHLY and CDR2 FYNNEI. Deletions cut 4 bases from V and 5 bases from J, with 15 bases between.

The gene calls are TRBV20-1 and TRBJ2-1; TRBD2 matches at 7 bases. The CDR3 runs 15 residues. The germline CDR1 and CDR2 sequences are DFQATT and SNEGSKA (reference sequence). Losses at the gene ends were 3 bases for V and 6 bases for J; bases not matched to a gene: 11. Written as DNA, the CDR3 is TGCAGTGCTAGGACTAGCCGGGGGGTAGTCAATGAGCAGTTCTTC. Protein: CSARTSRGVVNEQFF.

The chain combines TRBV25-1 with TRBJ2-7; TRBD2 matches at 10 bases. In germline, CDR1 is MGHDK, CDR2 SYGVNS. The CDR3 extends over 15 amino acids. V shed 3 bases, J shed 3 bases, and the junction held 5 bases outside the gene matches. This chain's CDR3 is CASSDGLAARYEQYF. The DNA for the CDR3 is TGTGCCAGCAGTGATGGACTAGCGGCACGCTACGAGCAGTACTTC.

The chain carries TRBV20-1 and TRBJ2-5; D might be TRBD1 (7 bases). The CDR3 length is 13 residues. V was cut by 5 bases and J by 7 bases, with 17 bases left in between. Per the germline V gene, CDR1 is DFQATT and CDR2 is SNEGSKA (reference sequence). CDR3: CSAPRGARGTQYF. The CDR3 bases are TGCAGTGCTCCCAGGGGGGCGCGGGGGACCCAGTACTTC.

The chain has TRBV20-1 and TRBJ1-1; TRBD1 agrees at 11 bases. With V trimmed by 6 bases and J by 11 bases, 5 bases remained unmatched. Germline-derived CDR1 and CDR2 are DFQATT and SNEGSKA (reference sequence). CDR3 length: 11 residues. CDR3 sequence: CSARTGGAAFF. In DNA, the CDR3 is TGCAGTGCCAGGACAGGGGGCGCGGCTTTCTTT.

The rearrangement uses TRBV20-1 and TRBJ2-4, with D possibly matching TRBD1 (6 bases). The CDR3 contains 15 residues. CDR1 DFQATT and CDR2 SNEGSKA come from the germline V gene (reference sequence). V was pared by 3 bases and J by 0 bases, with 12 bases between. CDR3 in amino acids: CSASRTELAKNIQYF. The CDR3 region has the DNA TGCAGTGCTAGCCGGACAGAACTAGCCAAAAACATTCAGTACTTC.

The rearrangement uses TRBV18 and TRBJ2-7, with D possibly matching TRBD1 (6 bases). The DNA end favors TRBJ2-5, so the J call may be wrong. The CDR3 covers 14 residues. Looked up from germline, CDR1 is KGHSH and CDR2 is LQKENI. Here the CDR3 DNA reads TGTGCCAGCTCACGAAGACAGGCCGGGGAGACCCAGTACTTC. Its protein is CASSRRQAGETQYF.

The chain is built from TRBV5-6 and TRBJ2-6, with D maybe TRBD1 (6 bases). Germline CDR1 and CDR2: SGHDT and YYEEEE. This CDR3 is built from 19 residues. V gave up 0 bases and J gave up 4 bases, with 20 bases separating them. CDR3: CASSLDRARGHRGANVLTF. The CDR3 region has the DNA TGTGCCAGCAGCTTGGATCGGGCCAGGGGCCATAGAGGGGCCAACGTCCTGACTTTC.

Remarks on this clonotype: Germline and junction disagree at one end, which may indicate a read error. The V call is TRBV7-6, the J call TRBJ2-7, with D possibly TRBD2 on 6 matching bases. There are 15 residues in the CDR3. Germline V gives CDR1 SGHVS, CDR2 FNYEAQ. CDR3 region: CAGSLAASPRSEQYF. The DNA for the CDR3 is TGTGCCGGCAGCTTAGCGGCTAGCCCGCGGAGCGAGCAGTACTTC. The entire variable domain, with the rest obtained from reference TRBV7-6 and TRBJ2-7, is as follows: GAGVSQSPRYKVTKRGQDVALRCDPISGHVSLYWYRQALGQGPEFLTYFNYEAQQDKSGLPNDRFSAERPEGSISTLTIQRTEQRDSAMYRCAGSLAASPRSEQYFGPGTRLTVT.

The rearrangement links TRBV5-1 to TRBJ2-5; possibly TRBD1 for D (6 bases). Deletions cut 4 bases from V and 3 bases from J, with 10 bases between. The CDR3 is 13 residues long. The germline CDR1 and CDR2 sequences are SGHRS and YFSETQ. The CDR3 DNA is TGCGCCAGCAGCGTTAGGACAGAAGAGACCCAGTACTTC. Protein: CASSVRTEETQYF. Full variable domain (outside the CDR3, taken from reference TRBV5-1 and TRBJ2-5): KAGVTQTPRYLIKTRGQQVTLSCSPISGHRSVSWYQQTPGQGLQFLFEYFSETQRNKGNFPGRFSGRQFSNSRSEMNVSTLELGDSALYLCASSVRTEETQYFGPGTRLLVL.

This clonotype was counted only a few times. This chain connects TRBV29-1 to TRBJ2-7; TRBD1 or TRBD2 may be the D gene (8 bases each). CDR3 length: 14 amino acids. The V and J ends lost 7 bases and 4 bases respectively, with 20 bases between them. Germline lookup yields CDR1 SQVTM and CDR2 ANQGSEA. The CDR3 DNA follows: TGCAGCGCCGGGGGGGCAGGGGGCCTTTACGAGCAGTACTTC. Translated: CSAGGAGGLYEQYF.

The sample holds a few counts of this clonotype. This chain links TRBV7-3 with TRBJ1-1; TRBD1 matches 9 bases. Germline trimming cut 4 bases from V and 7 bases from J; bases unmatched to any gene: 13. The CDR3 extends over 16 amino acids. Germline assignment: CDR1 SGHTA and CDR2 FQGTGA. The CDR3 reads CASSSPHRGQEGEAFF. CDR3 coding DNA: TGTGCCAGCAGCTCCCCCCACAGGGGGCAGGAAGGTGAAGCTTTCTTT.

This rearrangement joins TRBV5-1 to TRBJ2-1; 10 nucleotides agree with TRBD2. This CDR3 has 18 residues. The germline CDR1 and CDR2 sequences are SGHRS and YFSETQ. J lost 6 bases, V lost 0 bases, and 12 bases had no gene match. CDR3 in DNA: TGCGCCAGCAGCTTGGCTAAGGTTGCTAGCGGGAGATTCAATGAGCAGTTCTTC. This gives the protein CASSLAKVASGRFNEQFF.

V gene TRBV29-1 combines with J gene TRBJ2-1, with TRBD2 identical over 9 bases. The J segment lost 0 bases and the V segment lost 7 bases, leaving 16 bases of the junction unmatched. This CDR3 contains 18 residues. Germline values: CDR1 SQVTM, CDR2 ANQGSEA. The CDR3 DNA is TGCAGCGCCCGGCGAGGAGCTAGCGGGACAAGCTCCTACAATGAGCAGTTCTTC. Translated: CSARRGASGTSSYNEQFF.

In its sample, this clonotype was seen a few times. The V gene is TRBV3-1, the J gene TRBJ1-2, with D possibly TRBD1 on 6 matching bases. The CDR3 contains 14 residues. The germline gives CDR1 LGHDT, CDR2 YNNKEL (reference sequence). Trimming removed 4 bases from V and 4 bases from J, with 13 bases in between. CDR3 nucleotides: TGTGCCAGCAGCCCCCGGGACACCGGCTATGGCTACACCTTC. This sequence encodes CASSPRDTGYGYTF. Based on the CDR3 plus reference TRBV3-1 and TRBJ1-2, the full variable domain is DTAVSQTPKYLVTQMGNDKSIKCEQNLGHDTMYWYKQDSKKFLKIMFSYNNKELIINETVPNRFSPKSPDKAHLNLHINSLELGDSAVYFCASSPRDTGYGYTFGSGTRLTVV.